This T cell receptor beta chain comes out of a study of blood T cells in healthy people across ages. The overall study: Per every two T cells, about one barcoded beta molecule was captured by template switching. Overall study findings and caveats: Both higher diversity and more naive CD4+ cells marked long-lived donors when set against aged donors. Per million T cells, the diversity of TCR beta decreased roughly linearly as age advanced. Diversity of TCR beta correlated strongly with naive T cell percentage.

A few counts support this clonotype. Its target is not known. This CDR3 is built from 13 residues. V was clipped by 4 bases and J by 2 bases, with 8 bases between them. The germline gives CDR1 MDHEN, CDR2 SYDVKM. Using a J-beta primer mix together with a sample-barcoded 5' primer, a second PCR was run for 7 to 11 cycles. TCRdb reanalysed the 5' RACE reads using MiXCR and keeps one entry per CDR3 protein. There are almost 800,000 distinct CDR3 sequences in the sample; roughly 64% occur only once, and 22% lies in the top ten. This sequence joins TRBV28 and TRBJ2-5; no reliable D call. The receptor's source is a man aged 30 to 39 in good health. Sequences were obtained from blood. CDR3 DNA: TGTGCCAGCAGTTCGGCAAATCAAGAGACCCAGTACTTC. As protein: CASSSANQETQYF.